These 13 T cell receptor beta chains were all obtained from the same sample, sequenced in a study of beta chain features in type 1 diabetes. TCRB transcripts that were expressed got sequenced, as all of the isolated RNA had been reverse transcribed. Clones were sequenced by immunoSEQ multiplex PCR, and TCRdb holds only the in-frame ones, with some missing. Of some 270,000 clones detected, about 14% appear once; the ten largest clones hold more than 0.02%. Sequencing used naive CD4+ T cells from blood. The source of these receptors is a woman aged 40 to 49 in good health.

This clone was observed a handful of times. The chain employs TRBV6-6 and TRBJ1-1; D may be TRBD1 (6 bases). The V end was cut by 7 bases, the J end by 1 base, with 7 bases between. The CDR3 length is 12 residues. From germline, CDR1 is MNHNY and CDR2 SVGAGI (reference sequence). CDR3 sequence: CASTRGNTEAFF. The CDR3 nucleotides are TGTGCCAGCACCAGGGGGAACACTGAAGCTTTCTTT.

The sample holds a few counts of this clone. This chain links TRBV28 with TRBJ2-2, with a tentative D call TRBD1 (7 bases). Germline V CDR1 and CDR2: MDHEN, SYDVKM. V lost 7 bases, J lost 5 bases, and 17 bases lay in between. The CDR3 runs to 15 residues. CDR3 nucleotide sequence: TGTGCCAGCATTAATTGGAGGGGGCCGACCGGGGAGCTGTTTTTT. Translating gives CASINWRGPTGELFF.

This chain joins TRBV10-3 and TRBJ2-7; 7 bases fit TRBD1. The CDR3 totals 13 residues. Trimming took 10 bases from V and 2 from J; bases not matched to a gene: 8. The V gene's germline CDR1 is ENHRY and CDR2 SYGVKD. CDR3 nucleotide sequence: TGTGCCACCGGGACAGACCGGACCTACGAGCAGTACTTC. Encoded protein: CATGTDRTYEQYF.

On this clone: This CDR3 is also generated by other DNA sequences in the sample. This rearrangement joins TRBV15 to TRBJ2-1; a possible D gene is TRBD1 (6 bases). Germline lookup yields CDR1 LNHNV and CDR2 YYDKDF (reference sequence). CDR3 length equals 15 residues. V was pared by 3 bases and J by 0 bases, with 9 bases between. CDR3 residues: CATSRRGTSYNEQFF. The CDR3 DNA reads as TGTGCCACCAGCAGGAGGGGGACCTCCTACAATGAGCAGTTCTTC.

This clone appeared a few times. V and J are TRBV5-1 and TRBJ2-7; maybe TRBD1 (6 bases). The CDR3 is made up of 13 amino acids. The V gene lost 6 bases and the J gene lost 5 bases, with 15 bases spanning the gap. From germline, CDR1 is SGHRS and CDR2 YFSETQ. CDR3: CASTQGRGNEQYF. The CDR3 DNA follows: TGCGCCAGCACCCAGGGAAGGGGGAACGAGCAGTACTTC.

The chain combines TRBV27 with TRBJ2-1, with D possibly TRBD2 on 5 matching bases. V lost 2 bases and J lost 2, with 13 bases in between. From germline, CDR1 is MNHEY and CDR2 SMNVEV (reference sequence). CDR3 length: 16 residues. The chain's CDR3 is CASSLLITGAYNEQFF. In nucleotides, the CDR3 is TGTGCCAGCAGTTTACTGATAACCGGGGCCTACAATGAGCAGTTCTTC.

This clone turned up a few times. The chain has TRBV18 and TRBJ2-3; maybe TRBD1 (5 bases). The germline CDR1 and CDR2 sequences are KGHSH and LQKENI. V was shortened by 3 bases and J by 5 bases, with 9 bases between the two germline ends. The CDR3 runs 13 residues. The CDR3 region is CASSPPTVDTQYF. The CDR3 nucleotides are TGTGCCAGCTCACCCCCGACAGTAGATACGCAGTATTTT.

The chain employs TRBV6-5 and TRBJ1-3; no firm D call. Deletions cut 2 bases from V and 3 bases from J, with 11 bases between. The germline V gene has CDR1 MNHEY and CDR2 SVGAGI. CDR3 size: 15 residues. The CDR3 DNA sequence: TGTGCCAGCAGTTACCTTCAGGAACATGGAAACACCATATATTTT. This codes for CASSYLQEHGNTIYF.

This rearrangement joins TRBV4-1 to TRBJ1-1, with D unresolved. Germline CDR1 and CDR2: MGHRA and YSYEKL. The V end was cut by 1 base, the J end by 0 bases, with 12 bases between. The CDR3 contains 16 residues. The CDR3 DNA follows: TGCGCCAGCAGCCAAGTGACGCGGATAATGAACACTGAAGCTTTCTTT. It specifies CASSQVTRIMNTEAFF.

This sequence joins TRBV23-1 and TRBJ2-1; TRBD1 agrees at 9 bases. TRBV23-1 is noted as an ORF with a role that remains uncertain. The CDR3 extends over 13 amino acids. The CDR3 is CAGRTGAPNEQFF. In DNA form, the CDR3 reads TGCGCAGGTAGGACAGGGGCACCTAATGAGCAGTTCTTC.

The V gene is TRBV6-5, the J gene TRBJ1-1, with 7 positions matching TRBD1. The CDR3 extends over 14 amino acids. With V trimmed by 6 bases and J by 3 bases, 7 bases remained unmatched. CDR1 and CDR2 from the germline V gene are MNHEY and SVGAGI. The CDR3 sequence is CASRSGQRDTEAFF. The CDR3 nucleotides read TGTGCCAGCAGGTCGGGACAGAGGGACACTGAAGCTTTCTTT.

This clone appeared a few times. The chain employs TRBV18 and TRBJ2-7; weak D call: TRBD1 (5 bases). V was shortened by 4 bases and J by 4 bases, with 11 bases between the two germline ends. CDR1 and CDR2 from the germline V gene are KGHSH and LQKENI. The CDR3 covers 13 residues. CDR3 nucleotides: TGTGCCAGCTCACGGGTCAGGGAATACGAGCAGTACTTC. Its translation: CASSRVREYEQYF. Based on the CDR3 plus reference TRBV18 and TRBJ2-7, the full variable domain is NAGVMQNPRHLVRRRGQEARLRCSPMKGHSHVYWYRQLPEEGLKFMVYLQKENIIDESGMPKERFSAEFPKEGPSILRIQQVVRGDSAAYFCASSRVREYEQYFGPGTRLTVT.

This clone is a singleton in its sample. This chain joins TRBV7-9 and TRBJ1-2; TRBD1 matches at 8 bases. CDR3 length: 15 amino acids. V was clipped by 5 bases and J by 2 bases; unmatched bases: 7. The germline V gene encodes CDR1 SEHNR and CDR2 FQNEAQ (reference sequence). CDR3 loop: CASSTLTGDNYGYTF. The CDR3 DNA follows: TGTGCCAGCAGCACCCTGACAGGGGACAACTATGGCTACACCTTC. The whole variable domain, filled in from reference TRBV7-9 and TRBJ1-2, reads DTGVSQNPRHKITKRGQNVTFRCDPISEHNRLYWYRQTLGQGPEFLTYFQNEAQLEKSRLLSDRFSAERPKGSFSTLEIQRTEQGDSAMYLCASSTLTGDNYGYTFGSGTRLTVV.